The T cell receptor (beta chain) described here comes from a study of blood T cells in healthy people across ages. Whenever a sample was processed, at least 6 million PBMCs were isolated. This clonotype was observed a few times. The length of the CDR3 is 16 residues. V was clipped by 0 bases and J by 3 bases, with 15 bases between them. Per the germline V gene, CDR1 is SGDLS and CDR2 is YYNGEE. For the second PCR, which ran for roughly 6 to 11 cycles, a sample-barcoded 5' primer and a J-beta primer mix were used. Using its own MiXCR run on the 5' RACE reads, TCRdb lists one record per CDR3 protein. The data hold about 600,000 distinct CDR3 sequences, with roughly 48% observed a single time.

V usage is TRBV9 and J usage is TRBJ2-5; TRBD1 or TRBD2 may be the D gene (5 bases each). Sequencing was carried out using blood. This clonotype originated in a man older than 75 in good health. The chain's CDR3 is CASSVGPRGTEETQYF. Written as DNA, the CDR3 is TGTGCCAGCAGCGTAGGGCCGAGGGGTACAGAAGAGACCCAGTACTTC. The full variable domain, in which reference TRBV9 and TRBJ2-5 provide the parts outside the CDR3, is DSGVTQTPKHLITATGQRVTLRCSPRSGDLSVYWYQQSLDQGLQFLIQYYNGEERAKGNILERFSAQQFPDLHSELNLSSLELGDSALYFCASSVGPRGTEETQYFGPGTRLLVL.